In this sample, the clone carrying this T cell receptor beta chain is medium-sized. The sample belongs to a study of immune reconstitution after stem cell transplant in scleroderma. CDR1 and CDR2 (germline): SGHRS, YFSETQ. This CDR3 is built from 13 residues. V was pared by 2 bases and J by 3 bases, with 5 bases between. TCRdb fed the RT-PCR reads into MiXCR, producing one record per CDR3 protein. This table holds roughly 3,700 distinct CDR3 sequences, around 6% found once. The sample was collected before or after autologous hematopoietic stem cell transplantation (not recorded which). The chain links TRBV5-1 to TRBJ2-2; D unresolved. The origin of this receptor is a female donor with systemic sclerosis. The CDR3 bases are TGCGCCAGCAGCTTAGACTACACCGGGGAGCTGTTTTTT. It translates to CASSLDYTGELFF.